These T cell receptor beta chains were read from a single sample in a study of identical twins. Via MiXCR, TCRdb re-called the 5' RACE reads, giving one row per CDR3 protein. The table has 1.5 million to 2 million distinct CDR3 sequences, under 35% seen once; the top ten hold roughly 0.3%. The sample comprised cord blood. The receptors here all came from a newborn girl in good health. Each CDR3 is given with its conserved first and last residue. A D gene is named only where the DNA matches it firmly. Not all rows give a size; the values are once, few, many and, for expanded clones, a class.

cdr3_length j_call v_call clone_size d_call cdr3_nt cdr3_aa
21 TRBJ2-3 TRBV9 NA NA TGTGCCAGCAGCGTAGTGGACAGTTTTTGGAGGACTTTGACTAGCACAGATACGCAGTATTTT CASSVVDSFWRTLTSTDTQYF
19 TRBJ2-6 TRBV5-6 NA TRBD1 TGTGCCAGCAGCTTGATAAGGTACAGGGGTCCCTCTGGGGCCAACGTCCTGACTTTC CASSLIRYRGPSGANVLTF
13 TRBJ1-2 TRBV29-1 NA NA TGCAGCGTTGCCAGGGACACCAACTATGGCTACACCTTC CSVARDTNYGYTF
14 TRBJ1-2 TRBV7-9 few NA TGTGCCAGCATCGACAGGTTACAAAACTATGGCTACACCTTC CASIDRLQNYGYTF
14 TRBJ1-2 TRBV20-1 NA TRBD1 TGCAGTGCTAGCAGACAGGGTTCCTACTATGGCTACACCTTC CSASRQGSYYGYTF
13 TRBJ2-7 TRBV28 NA NA TGTGCCAGCAGTCTTGCTTACCACAATGAGCAGTACTTC CASSLAYHNEQYF
15 TRBJ2-7 TRBV7-9 few TRBD1 TGTGCCAGCAGCTTGCGGACAGGACGGATCTACGAGCAGTACTTC CASSLRTGRIYEQYF
16 TRBJ2-3 TRBV10-3 few NA TGTGCCATCAGTGAGTTTCCGGGGGGCTCCACAGATACGCAGTATTTT CAISEFPGGSTDTQYF
14 TRBJ2-5 TRBV7-8 few NA TGTGCCAGCAGCTTAGGGGGATGGAAAGAGACCCAGTACTTC CASSLGGWKETQYF
17 TRBJ2-3 TRBV7-8 NA NA TGTGCCAGCAGCGCGAGGGTTACAGGCGCGAGCACAGATACGCAGTATTTT CASSARVTGASTDTQYF
15 TRBJ2-3 TRBV5-1 NA NA TGCGCCAGCAGCTTCGAGGGGGGGCTCCCAGATACGCAGTATTTT CASSFEGGLPDTQYF
14 TRBJ2-5 TRBV29-1 many NA TGCAGCGTTGGCTTACATAGACAAGCGGAGACCCAGTACTTC CSVGLHRQAETQYF
14 TRBJ2-1 TRBV6-1 NA TRBD2 TGTGCCAGCAGTGAAAGGGAGGGCCCCTACGAGCAGTTCTTC CASSEREGPYEQFF
14 TRBJ2-3 TRBV12-3/TRBV12-4 few NA TGTGCCAGCAGTTACCCGCGGACTGGTCATACGCAGTATTTT CASSYPRTGHTQYF
15 TRBJ1-5 TRBV6-5 few NA TGTGCCAGCAGACCCGTCGCGGATAGCAATCAGCCCCAGCATTTT CASRPVADSNQPQHF
14 TRBJ1-2 TRBV27 few NA TGTGCCAGCAGTGTCCGGGACGGAGCCTATGGCTACACCTTC CASSVRDGAYGYTF
14 TRBJ1-2 TRBV5-1 few NA TGCGCCAGCCGCCCCTTGGGAGGGGACTATGGCTACACCTTC CASRPLGGDYGYTF
16 TRBJ2-3 TRBV20-1 few TRBD2 TGCAGTGCTAGGGCACTTAGCGGGGTCCTCACAGATACGCAGTATTTT CSARALSGVLTDTQYF
13 TRBJ1-1 TRBV29-1 few NA TGCAGCGTTGGACGGGCTTCGGGCACTGAAGCTTTCTTT CSVGRASGTEAFF
15 TRBJ1-4 TRBV10-3 few NA TGTGCCATCAGTGACAACAGGGTGACTAATGAAAAACTGTTTTTT CAISDNRVTNEKLFF
13 TRBJ1-2 TRBV6-1 NA NA TGTGCCAGCAGAGGCCAGGAGGCGCTTGGCTACACCTTC CASRGQEALGYTF
15 TRBJ2-5 TRBV6-6 NA TRBD1 TGTGCCAGCAGTTACGGGCCAGGGGGATCAGAGACCCAGTACTTC CASSYGPGGSETQYF
14 TRBJ1-4 TRBV2 NA NA TGTGCCAGCAGTGAACCTGGGGCGAGTGAAAAACTGTTTTTT CASSEPGASEKLFF
14 TRBJ2-3 TRBV10-3 few TRBD1 TGTGCCATCAAACCGCCCCAGGGGGCAGATACGCAGTATTTT CAIKPPQGADTQYF
12 TRBJ1-2 TRBV6-6 NA NA TGTGCCAGTTTGACCGGGTTCCATGGCTACACCTTC CASLTGFHGYTF
17 TRBJ2-7 TRBV28 few TRBD1 TGTGCCAGCAGTTTAGTCTTCGTCCGGGACAGGCCTTACGAGCAGTACTTC CASSLVFVRDRPYEQYF
15 TRBJ2-1 TRBV9 many TRBD2 TGTGCCAGCAGTGCCGGGGGGAGCTCCTACAATGAGCAGTTCTTC CASSAGGSSYNEQFF
16 TRBJ2-7 TRBV20-1 NA NA TGCAGTGCTAGAAAACCAATTGGGGACTTCTACAATGAGCAGTACTTC CSARKPIGDFYNEQYF
11 TRBJ2-7 TRBV29-1 NA TRBD1 TGCAGCGCCGGACAGGGGGACGAGCAGTACTTC CSAGQGDEQYF
15 TRBJ1-2 TRBV24-1 few NA TGTGCCACCAGTGATTTGCCTACAGAGTCTTATGGCTACACCTTC CATSDLPTESYGYTF
13 TRBJ2-1 TRBV7-9 NA NA TGTGCCAGCAGCGCATCTACACACAATGAGCAGTTCTTC CASSASTHNEQFF
14 TRBJ1-4 TRBV5-1 many NA TGTGCCAGCAGCCCGGGAGGCACTAATGAAAAACTGTTTTTT CASSPGGTNEKLFF
14 TRBJ2-5 TRBV3-1 NA NA TGTGCCAGCAGCCGGTCGGGGTCCCAAGAGACCCAGTACTTC CASSRSGSQETQYF
12 TRBJ2-1 TRBV12-3/TRBV12-4 many NA TGTGCCGTGGCAGTTTCCTACAATGAGCAGTTCTTC CAVAVSYNEQFF
13 TRBJ1-2 TRBV6-6 NA NA TGTGCCAGCAGTTACGAACCGGCCTATGGCTACACCTTC CASSYEPAYGYTF
14 TRBJ2-1 TRBV4-1 few NA TGCGCCAGCAGCTTCGGGAGTCCCTACAGTGAGCAGTTCTTC CASSFGSPYSEQFF
14 TRBJ1-2 TRBV15 NA NA TGTGCCACCAGCAGAGATGACACCAACTATGGCTACACCTTC CATSRDDTNYGYTF
15 TRBJ2-7 TRBV28 NA NA TGTGCCAGCAGTTTGGGGACAAGAAACTCCTACGAGCAGTACTTC CASSLGTRNSYEQYF
14 TRBJ1-2 TRBV28 NA NA TGTGCCAGCAGTTTTGACAGGTCGAACTATGGCTACACCTTC CASSFDRSNYGYTF
14 TRBJ2-3 TRBV2 NA NA TGTGCCAGCAGTGAGCTGATCCGGGCAGATACGCAGTATTTT CASSELIRADTQYF
15 TRBJ2-1 TRBV25-1 few NA TGTGCCAGCAGTGATGGGACTGGGGCCTACAATGAGCAGTTCTTC CASSDGTGAYNEQFF
13 TRBJ2-1 TRBV18 NA NA TGTGCCAGCTCCCGGGACGTCAACAATGAGCAGTTCTTC CASSRDVNNEQFF
19 TRBJ2-1 TRBV4-2 NA TRBD2 TGTGCCAGCAGCCAAGCAGGACTAGCGGGAGAGGCCTCCTACAATGAGCAGTTCTTC CASSQAGLAGEASYNEQFF
15 TRBJ2-5 TRBV7-9 NA NA TGTGCCAGCAGCCCGAACCGACAGGGAGGCGAGACCCAGTACTTC CASSPNRQGGETQYF
15 TRBJ2-1 TRBV4-2 NA TRBD2 TGTGCCAGCAGCCAAGAGGCGGGAGTTTACAATGAGCAGTTCTTC CASSQEAGVYNEQFF
14 TRBJ1-2 TRBV27 few TRBD1 TGTGCCAGCAGTGAAGACAGGGCCTCCTATGGCTACACCTTC CASSEDRASYGYTF
15 TRBJ2-2 TRBV9 NA TRBD2 TGTGCCAGCAGCTCGGGACTAGCGGGGTCTCGGGAGCTGTTTTTT CASSSGLAGSRELFF
13 TRBJ2-3 TRBV10-3 NA NA TGTGCCACCAGCGGGCTAAGCACAGGTACGCAGTATTTT CATSGLSTGTQYF
17 TRBJ1-1 TRBV6-6 NA TRBD1 TGTGCCAGCAGTTACTCGAACAGGGGTGTGGCGAACACTGAAGCTTTCTTT CASSYSNRGVANTEAFF